The rows below give T cell receptor beta chains drawn from one sample of a study of blood T cells in healthy people across ages. TCRdb fed the 5' RACE reads into MiXCR, producing one record per CDR3 protein. The table includes over 700,000 distinct CDR3 sequences, roughly 53% detected once. Specimen: blood. All receptors come from a man at least 80 years old in good health. CDR3s include the opening cysteine and the closing phenylalanine or tryptophan. The D gene is left open where the match is weak. Size tells how often a clone was seen (once, few, many) or the class of an expanded clone, and some rows leave it out.

J: TRBJ2-5
D: NA
V: TRBV2
size: few
CDR3: CASEAGTQYF
DNA: TGTGCCAGCGAGGCGGGGACCCAGTACTTC

J: TRBJ2-5
D: NA
V: TRBV2
size: NA
CDR3: CASSGGPGANEQYF
DNA: TGTGCCAGCTCCGGAGGGCCAGGGGCGAATGAGCAGTACTTC

J: TRBJ2-7
D: TRBD1
V: TRBV10-3
size: few
CDR3: CAIRPTGEIYEQYF
DNA: TGTGCCATCAGACCGACAGGGGAGATCTACGAGCAGTACTTC

J: TRBJ1-1
D: NA
V: TRBV3-1
size: NA
CDR3: CASSQGGPRAAFF
DNA: TGTGCCAGCAGCCAGGGAGGTCCCAGGGCAGCTTTCTTT

J: TRBJ1-2
D: TRBD1
V: TRBV29-1
size: once
CDR3: CSVTGNYGHTF
DNA: TGCAGCGTGACAGGGAACTATGGCCACACCTTC

J: TRBJ2-7
D: NA
V: TRBV6-5
size: NA
CDR3: CASSYSGLLANEQYF
DNA: TGTGCCAGCAGTTACTCGGGCCTACTGGCGAACGAGCAGTACTTC

J: TRBJ2-7
D: NA
V: TRBV7-8
size: NA
CDR3: CASSLRHSYEQYF
DNA: TGTGCCAGCAGCTTGAGACATTCCTACGAGCAGTACTTC

J: TRBJ2-1
D: NA
V: TRBV11-1
size: many
CDR3: CASSLARLPNEQFF
DNA: TGTGCCAGCAGCTTAGCACGACTACCCAATGAGCAGTTCTTC

J: TRBJ2-3
D: TRBD2
V: TRBV27
size: NA
CDR3: CASSLLGGMVPDTQYF
DNA: TGTGCCAGCAGTTTATTGGGAGGGATGGTTCCAGATACGCAGTATTTT

J: TRBJ2-1
D: TRBD2
V: TRBV20-1
size: NA
CDR3: CSANPSGRPGNEQFF
DNA: TGCAGTGCCAATCCTAGCGGGAGACCGGGTAACGAGCAGTTCTTC

J: TRBJ2-5
D: TRBD2
V: TRBV29-1
size: NA
CDR3: CSVRDWPTRLAGGPDQETQYF
DNA: TGCAGCGTTCGGGACTGGCCAACGAGACTAGCGGGAGGGCCGGACCAAGAGACCCAGTACTTC

J: TRBJ2-5
D: TRBD1
V: TRBV4-2
size: few
CDR3: CASSHPGQGEGEQYF
DNA: TGTGCCAGCAGCCACCCGGGACAGGGCGAGGGGGAGCAGTACTTC

J: TRBJ1-2
D: TRBD1
V: TRBV10-3
size: NA
CDR3: CAISAGTAPSYGYTF
DNA: TGTGCCATCAGTGCCGGGACAGCACCATCCTATGGCTACACCTTC

J: TRBJ2-1
D: TRBD2
V: TRBV6-5
size: NA
CDR3: CAGSYSDGRGSYNEQFF
DNA: TGTGCCGGCAGTTACTCGGACGGGAGGGGATCCTACAATGAGCAGTTCTTC

J: TRBJ1-2
D: TRBD1
V: TRBV12-3/TRBV12-4
size: NA
CDR3: CASSPHRGGIYGYTF
DNA: TGTGCCAGCAGTCCTCACAGGGGAGGGATCTATGGCTACACCTTC

J: TRBJ2-1
D: NA
V: TRBV5-1
size: once
CDR3: CASSNQGDEQFF
DNA: TGCGCCAGCAGCAATCAGGGCGATGAGCAGTTCTTC

J: TRBJ2-3
D: NA
V: TRBV27
size: few
CDR3: CASSLTEAGDTQYF
DNA: TGTGCCAGCAGTTTGACGGAGGCGGGGGATACGCAGTATTTT

J: TRBJ2-5
D: NA
V: TRBV4-1
size: few
CDR3: CASSQGGGLQETQYF
DNA: TGCGCCAGCAGCCAAGGAGGGGGACTCCAAGAGACCCAGTACTTC

J: TRBJ1-4
D: NA
V: TRBV6-5
size: NA
CDR3: CASSENLGKKLFF
DNA: TGTGCCAGCAGTGAAAACCTCGGCAAAAAACTGTTTTTT

J: TRBJ2-5
D: TRBD2
V: TRBV30
size: few
CDR3: CAWRVAGVQETQYF
DNA: TGTGCCTGGAGGGTAGCGGGAGTGCAAGAGACCCAGTACTTC

J: TRBJ2-5
D: NA
V: TRBV3-1
size: few
CDR3: CASSHRSTRRETQYF
DNA: TGTGCCAGCAGCCACCGTTCGACTAGGCGGGAGACCCAGTACTTC

J: TRBJ2-5
D: NA
V: TRBV4-1
size: NA
CDR3: CASSQDLRLSAHETQYF
DNA: TGCGCCAGCAGCCAAGATCTTAGGTTGTCCGCTCATGAGACCCAGTACTTC

J: TRBJ2-3
D: TRBD2
V: TRBV20-1
size: NA
CDR3: CSANSRTSRSTDTQYF
DNA: TGCAGTGCTAACTCACGGACTAGCAGATCCACAGATACGCAGTATTTT

J: TRBJ2-1
D: NA
V: TRBV4-2
size: NA
CDR3: CACSQDGRLAFDEQFF
DNA: TGTGCCTGCAGCCAAGATGGAAGGCTAGCGTTCGATGAGCAGTTCTTC

J: TRBJ2-5
D: NA
V: TRBV7-8
size: NA
CDR3: CASRQASAETQYF
DNA: TGTGCCAGCAGACAAGCGTCCGCCGAGACCCAGTACTTC

J: TRBJ1-4
D: NA
V: TRBV29-1
size: NA
CDR3: CSVVGGNEKLFF
DNA: TGCAGCGTTGTGGGGGGTAATGAAAAACTGTTTTTT

J: TRBJ2-3
D: TRBD1
V: TRBV10-3
size: few
CDR3: CAISAGNRGLGDTQYF
DNA: TGTGCCATCAGTGCCGGCAACAGGGGGCTAGGGGATACGCAGTATTTT

J: TRBJ2-5
D: NA
V: TRBV7-9
size: few
CDR3: CASTGHETQYF
DNA: TGTGCCAGCACAGGACATGAGACCCAGTACTTC

J: TRBJ2-3
D: NA
V: TRBV7-3
size: many
CDR3: CASSPSGDTQYF
DNA: TGTGCCAGCAGTCCCTCGGGAGATACGCAGTATTTT

J: TRBJ2-3
D: NA
V: TRBV15
size: NA
CDR3: CATSRPSTDTQYF
DNA: TGTGCCACCAGCAGACCTAGCACAGATACGCAGTATTTT

J: TRBJ2-5
D: TRBD1
V: TRBV28
size: NA
CDR3: CAGTERLQGVREYF
DNA: TGTGCCGGCACCGAAAGGCTGCAGGGGGTTAGGGAGTACTTC

J: TRBJ2-7
D: TRBD2
V: TRBV3-1
size: NA
CDR3: CASSETSGRAYEQYF
DNA: TGTGCCAGCAGCGAGACTAGCGGGAGGGCCTACGAGCAGTACTTC

J: TRBJ2-1
D: TRBD2
V: TRBV12-3/TRBV12-4
size: NA
CDR3: CASSFASGRAWNNEQFF
DNA: TGTGCCAGCAGTTTTGCTAGCGGGAGGGCCTGGAACAATGAGCAGTTCTTC